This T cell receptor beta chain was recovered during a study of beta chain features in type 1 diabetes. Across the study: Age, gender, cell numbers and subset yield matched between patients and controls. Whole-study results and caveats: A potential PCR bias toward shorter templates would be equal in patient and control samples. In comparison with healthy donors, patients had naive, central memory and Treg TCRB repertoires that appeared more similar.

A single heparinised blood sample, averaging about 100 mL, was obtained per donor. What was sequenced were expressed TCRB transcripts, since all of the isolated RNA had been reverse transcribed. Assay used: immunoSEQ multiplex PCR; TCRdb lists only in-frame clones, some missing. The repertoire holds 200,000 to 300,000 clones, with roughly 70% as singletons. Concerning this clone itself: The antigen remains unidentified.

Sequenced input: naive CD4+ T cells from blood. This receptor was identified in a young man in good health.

The CDR3 loop is CSAREGLGQYF. Written as DNA, the CDR3 is TGCAGTGCTAGAGAGGGGTTGGGGCAGTACTTC. The rearrangement uses TRBV20-1 and TRBJ2-5; no reliable D call. The length of the CDR3 is 11 residues. Trimming removed 0 bases from V and 11 bases from J, with 10 bases in between. Germline V CDR1 and CDR2: DFQATT, SNEGSKA (reference sequence).